Below are 2 T cell receptor beta chains sequenced from a single sample in a study of vaccination effects on CD4 cells after COVID-19. CD4+ T cells specific for antigen were expanded with viral peptide pools by the ViraFEST assay before sequencing. A roughly 11-day culture period preceded the isolation of CD4+ T cells. Participants completed two doses of the BNT162b2 or mRNA-1273 vaccine. Measured with immunoSEQ multiplex PCR; TCRdb has only the in-frame clones, and not every one. The table has 24,000 or so clones, more than 65% seen once. The antigens these receptors bind are not known. The sample consisted of CD4+ T cells from PBMCs cultured with SARS-CoV-2 spike peptides, taken after COVID-19 vaccination. The receptors originated from a human donor who received a COVID-19 vaccine.

The J gene is TRBJ2-3, the V gene TRBV14, with D possibly matching TRBD1 (6 bases). Deletions cut 4 bases from V and 3 bases from J, with 17 bases between. The CDR3 has 16 amino acids. CDR1 is SGHDN and CDR2 is FVKESK in the germline V gene. The CDR3: CASSRQGKIRTDTQYF. CDR3 coding DNA: TGTGCCAGCAGCCGGCAGGGGAAAATAAGGACAGATACGCAGTATTTT.

This clone has just one count. The V call is TRBV3-1 (or the pseudogene TRBV3-2), the J call TRBJ2-2; 7 nucleotides align to TRBD2. The germline V gene has CDR1 LGHDT and CDR2 YNNKEL (reference sequence). The CDR3 extends over 15 amino acids. V dropped 0 bases and J dropped 6; count of bases not matched to a gene: 4. In DNA, the CDR3 is TGTGCCAGCAGCCAAGAACGGACTAGGTCCGGGGAGCTGTTTTTT. As protein: CASSQERTRSGELFF.